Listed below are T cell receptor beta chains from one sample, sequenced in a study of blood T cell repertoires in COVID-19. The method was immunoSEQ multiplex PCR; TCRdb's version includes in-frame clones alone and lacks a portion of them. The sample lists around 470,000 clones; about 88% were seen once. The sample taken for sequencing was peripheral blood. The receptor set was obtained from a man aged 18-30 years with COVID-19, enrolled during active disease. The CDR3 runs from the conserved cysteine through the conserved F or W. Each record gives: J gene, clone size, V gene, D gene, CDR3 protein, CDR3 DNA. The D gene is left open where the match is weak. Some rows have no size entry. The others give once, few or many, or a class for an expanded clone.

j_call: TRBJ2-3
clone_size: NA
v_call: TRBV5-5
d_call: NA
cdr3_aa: CASSLQGGTDTQYF
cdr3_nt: TGTGCCAGCAGCTTACAGGGTGGGACAGATACGCAGTATTTT

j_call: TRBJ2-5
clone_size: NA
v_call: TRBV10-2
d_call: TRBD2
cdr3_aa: CASKRGGSETQYF
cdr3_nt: TGCGCCAGCAAGCGGGGGGGATCAGAGACCCAGTACTTC

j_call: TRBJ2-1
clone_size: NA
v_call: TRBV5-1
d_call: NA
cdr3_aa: CASSPDSSYNEQFF
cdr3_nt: TGCGCCAGCAGCCCGGACAGCTCCTACAATGAGCAGTTCTTC

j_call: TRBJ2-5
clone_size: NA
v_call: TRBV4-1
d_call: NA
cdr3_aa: CASSQVSGQETQYF
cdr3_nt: TGCGCCAGCAGCCAAGTATCAGGTCAAGAGACCCAGTACTTC

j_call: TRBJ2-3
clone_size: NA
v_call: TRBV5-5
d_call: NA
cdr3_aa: CASSLAPYSTDTQYF
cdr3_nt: TGTGCCAGCAGCTTGGCCCCTTATAGCACAGATACGCAGTATTTT

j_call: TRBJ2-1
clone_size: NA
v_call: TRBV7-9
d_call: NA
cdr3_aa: CASSTRTGLPAYNEQFF
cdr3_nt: TGTGCCAGCAGCACTAGGACTGGACTTCCGGCCTACAATGAGCAGTTCTTC

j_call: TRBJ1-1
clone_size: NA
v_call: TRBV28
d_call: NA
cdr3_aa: CASQTDMNTEAFF
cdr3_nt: TGTGCCAGCCAAACCGACATGAACACTGAAGCTTTCTTT

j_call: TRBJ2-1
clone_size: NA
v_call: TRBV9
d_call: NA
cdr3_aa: CASSLTSSYNEQFF
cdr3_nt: TGTGCCAGCAGCCTAACTAGTTCCTACAATGAGCAGTTCTTC

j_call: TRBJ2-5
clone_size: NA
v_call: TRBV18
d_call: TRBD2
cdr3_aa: CASSPPPSGGRGETQYF
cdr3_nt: TGTGCCAGCTCACCACCGCCCAGCGGGGGACGGGGAGAGACCCAGTACTTC

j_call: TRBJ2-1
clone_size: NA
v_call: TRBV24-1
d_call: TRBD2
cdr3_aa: CATSALAGGRGLGEQFF
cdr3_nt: TGTGCCACCAGTGCACTAGCGGGAGGGCGGGGTTTAGGTGAGCAGTTCTTC

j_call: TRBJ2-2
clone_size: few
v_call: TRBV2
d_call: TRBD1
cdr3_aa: CASSEATGTNTGELFF
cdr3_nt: TGTGCCAGCAGTGAAGCGACAGGGACGAACACCGGGGAGCTGTTTTTT

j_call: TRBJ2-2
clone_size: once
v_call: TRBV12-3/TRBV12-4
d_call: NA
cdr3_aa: CASSFQGGELFF
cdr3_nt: TGTGCCAGCAGTTTTCAGGGCGGGGAGCTGTTTTTT

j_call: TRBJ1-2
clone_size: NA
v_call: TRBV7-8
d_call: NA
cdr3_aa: CASSPRARGGSYGYTF
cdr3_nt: TGTGCCAGCAGCCCCCGTGCCCGGGGGGGCAGTTATGGCTACACCTTC

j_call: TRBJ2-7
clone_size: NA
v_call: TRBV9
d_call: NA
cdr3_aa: CASSVKAGPGEQYF
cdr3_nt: TGTGCCAGCAGCGTCAAAGCGGGCCCAGGGGAGCAGTACTTC